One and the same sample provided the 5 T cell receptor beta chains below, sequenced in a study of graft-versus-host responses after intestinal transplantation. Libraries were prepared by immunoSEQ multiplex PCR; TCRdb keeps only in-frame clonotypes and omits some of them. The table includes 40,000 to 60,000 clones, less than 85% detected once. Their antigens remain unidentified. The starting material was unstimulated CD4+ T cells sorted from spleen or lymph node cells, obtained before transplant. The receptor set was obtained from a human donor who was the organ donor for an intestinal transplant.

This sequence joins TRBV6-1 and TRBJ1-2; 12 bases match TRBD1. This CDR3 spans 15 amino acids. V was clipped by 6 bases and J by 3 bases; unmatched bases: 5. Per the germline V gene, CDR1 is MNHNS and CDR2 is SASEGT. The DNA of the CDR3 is TGTGCCAGCAGGGGGGACAGGGGGCCAGACTATGGCTACACCTTC. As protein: CASRGDRGPDYGYTF.

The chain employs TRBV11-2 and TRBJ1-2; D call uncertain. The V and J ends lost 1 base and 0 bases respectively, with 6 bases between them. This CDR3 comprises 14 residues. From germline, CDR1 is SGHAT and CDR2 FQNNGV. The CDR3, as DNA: TGTGCCAGCAGCTTAGCGTTTGCTAACTATGGCTACACCTTC. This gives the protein CASSLAFANYGYTF.

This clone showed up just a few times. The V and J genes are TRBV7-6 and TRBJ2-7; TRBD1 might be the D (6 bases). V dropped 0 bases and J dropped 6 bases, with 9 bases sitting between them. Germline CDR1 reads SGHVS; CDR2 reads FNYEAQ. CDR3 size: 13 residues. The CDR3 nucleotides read TGTGCCAGCAGCTTAGCGCTACAGGGCGAGCAGTACTTC. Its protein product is CASSLALQGEQYF.

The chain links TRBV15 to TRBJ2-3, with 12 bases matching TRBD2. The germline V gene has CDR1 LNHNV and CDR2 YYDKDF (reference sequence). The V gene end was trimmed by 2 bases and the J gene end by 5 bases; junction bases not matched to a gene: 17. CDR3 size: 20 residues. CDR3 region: CATSRILSGLAGSLGDTQYF. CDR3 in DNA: TGTGCCACCAGCAGAATTCTGTCAGGACTAGCGGGGTCTTTAGGAGATACGCAGTATTTT.

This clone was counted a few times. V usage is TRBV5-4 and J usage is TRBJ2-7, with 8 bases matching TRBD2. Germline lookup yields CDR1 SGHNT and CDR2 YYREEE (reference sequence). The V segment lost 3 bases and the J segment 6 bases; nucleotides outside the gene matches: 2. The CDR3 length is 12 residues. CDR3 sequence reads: CASSSGGGEQYF. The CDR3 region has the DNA TGTGCCAGCAGCTCGGGAGGGGGCGAGCAGTACTTC.